This TCR beta chain is from a study of early stage breast cancer tumors. Study at large: Most invasive tumors, twelve of 16, were ER+/PR+/HER2-. Each sample averaged approximately 9.7-fold read coverage.

The ends were cut back, 1 base at V and 8 bases at J, with 13 bases in the middle. There are 14 residues in the CDR3. Germline lookup yields CDR1 SGHRS and CDR2 YFSETQ. Turning to this clone: Its antigen is unknown.

Broader study findings: Tumors had approximately 2.5-fold higher T cell density than normal breast.

This table comes from immunoSEQ multiplex PCR, and its TCRdb copy is limited to in-frame clones, with some not included. The sample holds 5,500 to 7,000 clones; 65% to 80% are singletons and the top ten take approximately 10%. The sample consisted of normal breast tissue next to the tumor. This clonotype was obtained from a person in their 40s with breast cancer. The chain employs TRBV5-1 and TRBJ2-1; D ambiguous. The CDR3 DNA reads TGCGCCAGCAGCTTGAATGAGGTAGTCGATGAGCAGTTCTTC. Residues: CASSLNEVVDEQFF.